Following are 8 T cell receptor beta chains from one sample sequenced in a study of T cells in Graves' hyperthyroidism and ophthalmopathy. RNA transcripts were the template for amplifying TCR beta CDR3 regions. With the HTBI primer set, the TCR CDR3 went through a first round of RT-PCR. In TCRdb, the multiplex PCR reads were re-called with MiXCR into one record per CDR3 protein. Counted here are over 300,000 distinct CDR3 sequences, roughly 13% occurring once; the ten biggest clones make up roughly 35%. The sample taken for sequencing was blood. These receptors came from a woman aged 40-49 years with Graves' ophthalmopathy.

This clonotype was picked up many times. The V gene is TRBV3-1, the J gene TRBJ2-7; 8 nucleotides agree with TRBD2. CDR3 length: 14 amino acids. V was pared by 2 bases and J by 5 bases, with 5 bases of the junction left unmatched. The germline V gene has CDR1 LGHDT and CDR2 YNNKEL (reference sequence). The chain's CDR3 is CASSQSGGANEQYF. The CDR3 nucleotides read TGTGCCAGCAGCCAATCCGGGGGGGCCAACGAGCAGTACTTC.

This sequence joins TRBV19 and TRBJ2-1, with TRBD2 matching over 8 bases. Germline CDR1 and CDR2: LNHDA and SQIVND (reference sequence). This CDR3 has 13 residues. V dropped 3 bases and J dropped 8; count of bases not matched to a gene: 3. The CDR3 coding sequence is TGTGCCAGTAGTATCCCGACTAGCGATGAGCAGTTCTTC. This encodes CASSIPTSDEQFF.

This chain uses TRBV28 with TRBJ1-5, with D possibly being TRBD1 (5 bases). Trimming stripped 1 base from V and 4 bases from J, with 11 bases between. CDR1 and CDR2 from the germline V gene are MDHEN and SYDVKM. This CDR3 is built from 15 residues. CDR3 amino acids: CASSLSPKGNQPQHF. The CDR3, as DNA: TGTGCCAGCAGTTTATCCCCCAAGGGGAATCAGCCCCAGCATTTT.

This clonotype came up many times. The CDR3 loop is CASSWSRNEQFF. CDR3 nucleotides: TGTGCCAGCAGTTGGTCCAGGAATGAGCAGTTCTTC. V is TRBV12-3 or TRBV12-4 and J is TRBJ2-1; D unresolved. With 4 bases removed from V and 7 bases from J, the gap between germline ends came to 8 bases. This CDR3 has 12 residues.

The chain uses TRBV6-1 and TRBJ1-1, with unresolved D. The CDR3 runs to 12 residues. Germline V gene lookup returns CDR1 MNHNS and CDR2 SASEGT. Trimming left V 4 bases short and J 8 bases short, with 11 bases between. The CDR3 region is CASSASGREAFF. The DNA for the CDR3 is TGTGCCAGCAGTGCCTCCGGCCGAGAAGCTTTCTTT.

This chain joins TRBV24-1 and TRBJ2-2; the D gene is possibly TRBD1 (6 bases). Germline loops: CDR1 KGHDR, CDR2 SFDVKD. The length of the CDR3 is 15 residues. Trimming took 3 bases from V and 3 from J, leaving 10 bases between them. The CDR3 spells CATSDIYRDTGELFF. As DNA, the CDR3 is TGTGCCACCAGTGATATATACAGGGACACCGGGGAGCTGTTTTTT.

Of note for this clonotype: One end of the junction varies from germline; a read error may be responsible. This chain uses TRBV20-1 with TRBJ1-6, with D tentatively TRBD1 (6 bases). This CDR3 region has 13 residues. The V gene's germline CDR1 is DFQATT and CDR2 SNEGSKA (reference sequence). CDR3 bases: TGCAGTGCCAGAGGGGGGGTTATTTCACCCCTCCACTTT. This sequence encodes CSARGGVISPLHF.

The CDR3 DNA sequence: TGTGCCAGCAGTTCCATAGCGGGAGCGGGGGAGCAGTTCTTC. This gives the protein CASSSIAGAGEQFF. The chain carries TRBV27 and TRBJ2-1; 9 bases are a match to TRBD2. V shed 4 bases, J shed 10 bases, and the junction held 8 bases outside the gene matches. The CDR3 has 14 amino acids. Germline loops: CDR1 MNHEY, CDR2 SMNVEV (reference sequence).